The present T cell receptor (beta chain) was sequenced within a study of Ad26.COV2.S vaccination and SARS-CoV-2 variants. Study at large: In the study, Ad26.COV2.S was injected intramuscularly once, or twice 56 days apart. Study-level points and caveats: Possibly, TCR breadth and depth analyses underestimated total T cell responses. Relative to placebo recipients, vaccine recipients exhibited elevated spike-specific TCR breadth.

Treatment described: around 19 received Ad26.COV2.S at low or high dose, single or two shots; several received placebo; per-sample allocation not given. Each sample was drawn 63 days after the first injection (of vaccine or placebo). CDR3 size: 15 residues. Trimming pared 0 bases from V and 0 bases from J, leaving 8 bases between. The germline V gene encodes CDR1 LGHDT and CDR2 YNNKEL (reference sequence). Using immunoSEQ multiplex PCR, the repertoire was profiled, and TCRdb retains in-frame clones only, with some absent. The table records about 390,000 clones, about 85% of them present only once. Remarks on this clone: What it recognizes is unknown.

This specimen was peripheral blood, taken in a trial of Ad26.COV2.S vaccine versus placebo. The rearrangement uses TRBV3-1 (or the pseudogene TRBV3-2) and TRBJ1-1, with D possibly matching TRBD1 (5 bases). The receptor's source is a person between 18 and 59 years old who received the Ad26.COV2.S COVID-19 vaccine or a placebo. The CDR3 here is CASSQERGMNTEAFF. In nucleotides, the CDR3 is TGTGCCAGCAGCCAAGAGAGGGGCATGAACACTGAAGCTTTCTTT.